One TCR beta chain is described in this entry. The sample comes from a study of technical replicates of blood from several donors. The assay was immunoSEQ multiplex PCR, and TCRdb's table has in-frame clones only and misses some. Among tens of thousands of clones listed, 70% to 90% were seen once. The CDR3 is made up of 15 amino acids. V lost 4 bases and J lost 4, with 18 bases in between. Germline lookup yields CDR1 SGDLS and CDR2 YYNGEE. Sequencing used PBMCs. The source of this sequence is a human donor in good health. Some clones in this sample may be carry-over from other donors' samples. The J gene is TRBJ2-7, the V gene TRBV9; a weak D match, TRBD2 (8 bases). The CDR3 is CASSPGGGARYEQYF. Written as DNA, the CDR3 is TGTGCCAGCAGCCCGGGAGGGGGCGCGCGGTACGAGCAGTACTTC.